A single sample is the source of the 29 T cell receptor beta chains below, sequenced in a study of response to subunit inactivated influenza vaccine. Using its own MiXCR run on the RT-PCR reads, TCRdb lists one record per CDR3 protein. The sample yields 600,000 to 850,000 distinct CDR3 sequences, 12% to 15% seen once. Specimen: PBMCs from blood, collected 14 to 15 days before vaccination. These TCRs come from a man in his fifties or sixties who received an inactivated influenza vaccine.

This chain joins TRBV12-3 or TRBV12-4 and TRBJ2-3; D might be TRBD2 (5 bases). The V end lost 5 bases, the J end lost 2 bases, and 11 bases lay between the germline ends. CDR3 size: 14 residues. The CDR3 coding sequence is TGTGCCAGCAGTCCGGGATGGGACACAGATACGCAGTATTTT. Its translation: CASSPGWDTDTQYF.

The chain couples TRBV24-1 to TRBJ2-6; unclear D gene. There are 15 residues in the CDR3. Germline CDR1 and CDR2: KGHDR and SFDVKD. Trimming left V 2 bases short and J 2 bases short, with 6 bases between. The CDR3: CATSDSRAGANVLTF. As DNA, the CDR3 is TGTGCCACCAGTGATTCCCGGGCTGGGGCCAACGTCCTGACTTTC.

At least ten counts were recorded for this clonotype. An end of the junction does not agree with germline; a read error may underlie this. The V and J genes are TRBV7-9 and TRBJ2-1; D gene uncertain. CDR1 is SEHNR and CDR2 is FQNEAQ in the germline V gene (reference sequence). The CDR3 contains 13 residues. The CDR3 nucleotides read TGCGCCAGCAGCTTGGGAAGAAACAATGAGCAGTTCTTC. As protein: CASSLGRNNEQFF.

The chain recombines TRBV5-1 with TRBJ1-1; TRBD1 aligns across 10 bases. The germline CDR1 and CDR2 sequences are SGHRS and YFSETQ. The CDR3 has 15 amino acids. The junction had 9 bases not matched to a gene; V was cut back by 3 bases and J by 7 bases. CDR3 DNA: TGCGCCAGCAGCTCCCAGTCCGGGACAGGGGTTGAAGCTTTCTTT. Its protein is CASSSQSGTGVEAFF.

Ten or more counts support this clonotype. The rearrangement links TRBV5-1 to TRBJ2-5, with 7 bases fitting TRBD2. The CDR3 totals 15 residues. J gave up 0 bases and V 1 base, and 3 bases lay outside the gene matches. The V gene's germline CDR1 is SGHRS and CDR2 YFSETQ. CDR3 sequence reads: CASSLSGGHQETQYF. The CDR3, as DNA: TGCGCCAGCAGCTTGTCGGGAGGACACCAAGAGACCCAGTACTTC.

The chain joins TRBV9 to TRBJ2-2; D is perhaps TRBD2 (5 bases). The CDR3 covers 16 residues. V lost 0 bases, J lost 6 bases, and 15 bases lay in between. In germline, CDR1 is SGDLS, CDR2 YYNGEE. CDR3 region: CASSVATRVPAGELFF. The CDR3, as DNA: TGTGCCAGCAGCGTAGCCACGCGGGTCCCAGCCGGGGAGCTGTTTTTT.

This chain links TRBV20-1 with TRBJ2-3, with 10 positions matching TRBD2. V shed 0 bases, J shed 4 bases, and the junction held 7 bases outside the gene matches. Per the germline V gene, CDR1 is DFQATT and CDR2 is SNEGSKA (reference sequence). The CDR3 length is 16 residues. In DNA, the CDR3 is TGCAGTGCTAGAGATTGGAGCGGGGGGGCCTCAGATACGCAGTATTTT. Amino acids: CSARDWSGGASDTQYF.

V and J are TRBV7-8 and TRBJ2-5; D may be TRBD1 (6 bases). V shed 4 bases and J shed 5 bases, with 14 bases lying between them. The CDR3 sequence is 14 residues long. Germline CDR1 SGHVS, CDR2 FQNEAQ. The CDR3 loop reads CASSYYRVGETQYF. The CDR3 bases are TGTGCCAGCAGCTACTACAGGGTTGGGGAGACCCAGTACTTC.

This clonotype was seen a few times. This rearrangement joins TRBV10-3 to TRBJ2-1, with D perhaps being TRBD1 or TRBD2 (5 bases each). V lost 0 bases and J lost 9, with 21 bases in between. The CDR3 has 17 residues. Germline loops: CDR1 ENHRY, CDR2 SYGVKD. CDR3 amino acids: CAISESGTAIVRGEQFF. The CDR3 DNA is TGTGCCATCAGTGAGTCCGGGACGGCAATAGTAAGAGGTGAGCAGTTCTTC.

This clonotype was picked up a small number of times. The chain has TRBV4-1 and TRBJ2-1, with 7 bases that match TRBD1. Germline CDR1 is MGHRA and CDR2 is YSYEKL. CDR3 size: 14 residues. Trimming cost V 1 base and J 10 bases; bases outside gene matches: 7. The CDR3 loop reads CASSQVSGTAEQFF. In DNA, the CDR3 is TGCGCCAGCAGCCAAGTATCCGGGACAGCAGAGCAGTTCTTC.

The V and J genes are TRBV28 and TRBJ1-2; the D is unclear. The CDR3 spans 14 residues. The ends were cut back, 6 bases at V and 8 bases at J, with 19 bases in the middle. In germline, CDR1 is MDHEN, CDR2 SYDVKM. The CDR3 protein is CASRPGFSSLGYTF. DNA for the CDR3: TGTGCCAGCAGGCCCGGGTTCTCCTCGCTGGGCTACACCTTC.

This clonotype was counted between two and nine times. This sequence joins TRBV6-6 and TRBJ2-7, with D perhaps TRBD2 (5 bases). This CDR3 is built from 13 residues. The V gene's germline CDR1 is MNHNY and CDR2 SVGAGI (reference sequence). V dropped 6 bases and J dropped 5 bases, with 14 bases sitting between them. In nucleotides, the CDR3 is TGTGCCAGCAGCCCCGCGCGGGTCCACGAGCAGTACTTC. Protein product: CASSPARVHEQYF.

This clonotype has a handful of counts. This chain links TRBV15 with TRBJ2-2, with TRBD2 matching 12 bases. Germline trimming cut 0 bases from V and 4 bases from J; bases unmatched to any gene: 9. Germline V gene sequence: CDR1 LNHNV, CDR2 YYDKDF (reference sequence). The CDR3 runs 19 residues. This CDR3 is CATSRDRLAGGPGTGELFF. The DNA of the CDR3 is TGTGCCACCAGCAGAGATCGGCTAGCGGGGGGGCCGGGCACCGGGGAGCTGTTTTTT.

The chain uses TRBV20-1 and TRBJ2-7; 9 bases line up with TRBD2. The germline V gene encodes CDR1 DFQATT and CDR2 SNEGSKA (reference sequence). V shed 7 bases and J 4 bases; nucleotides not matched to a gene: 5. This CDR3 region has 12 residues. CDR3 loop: CSVAGGPYEQYF. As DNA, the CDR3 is TGCAGTGTGGCGGGGGGGCCTTACGAGCAGTACTTC.

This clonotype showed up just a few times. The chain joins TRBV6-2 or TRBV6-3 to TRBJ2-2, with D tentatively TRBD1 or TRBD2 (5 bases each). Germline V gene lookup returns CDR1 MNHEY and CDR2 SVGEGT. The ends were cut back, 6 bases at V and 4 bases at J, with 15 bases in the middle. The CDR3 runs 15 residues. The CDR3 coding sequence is TGTGCCAGCAGGACGGGACGGACTTTCACCGGGGAGCTGTTTTTT. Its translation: CASRTGRTFTGELFF.

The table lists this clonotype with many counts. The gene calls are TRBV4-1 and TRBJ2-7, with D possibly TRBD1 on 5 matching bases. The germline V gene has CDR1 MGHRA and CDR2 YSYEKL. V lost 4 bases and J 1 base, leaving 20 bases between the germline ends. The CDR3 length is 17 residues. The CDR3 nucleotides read TGCGCCAGCAGCCTGACATCGCTCGCCAGGGATTCCTACGAGCAGTACTTC. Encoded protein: CASSLTSLARDSYEQYF.

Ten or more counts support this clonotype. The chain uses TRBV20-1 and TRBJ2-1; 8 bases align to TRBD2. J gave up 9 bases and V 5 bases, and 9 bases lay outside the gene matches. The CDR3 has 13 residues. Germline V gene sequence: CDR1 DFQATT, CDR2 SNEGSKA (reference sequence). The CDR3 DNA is TGCAGTGCTGGAAGCGGGAGTAAGAGTGAGCAGTTCTTC. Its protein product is CSAGSGSKSEQFF.

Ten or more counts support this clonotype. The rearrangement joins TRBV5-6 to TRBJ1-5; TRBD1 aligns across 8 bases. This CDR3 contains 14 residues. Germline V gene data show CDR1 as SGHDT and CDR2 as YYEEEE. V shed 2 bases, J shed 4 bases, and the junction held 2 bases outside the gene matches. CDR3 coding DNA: TGTGCCAGCAGCTTACGGACAGGGAATCAGCCCCAGCATTTT. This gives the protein CASSLRTGNQPQHF. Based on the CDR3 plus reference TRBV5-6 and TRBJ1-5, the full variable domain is DAGVTQSPTHLIKTRGQQVTLRCSPKSGHDTVSWYQQALGQGPQFIFQYYEEEERQRGNFPDRFSGHQFPNYSSELNVNALLLGDSALYLCASSLRTGNQPQHFGDGTRLSIL.

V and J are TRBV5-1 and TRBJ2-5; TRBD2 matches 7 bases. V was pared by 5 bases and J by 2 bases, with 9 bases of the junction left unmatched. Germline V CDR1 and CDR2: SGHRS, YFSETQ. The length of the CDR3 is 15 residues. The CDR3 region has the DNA TGCGCCAGCAGAGTGGAAGCGGGGATACAAGAGACCCAGTACTTC. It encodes CASRVEAGIQETQYF. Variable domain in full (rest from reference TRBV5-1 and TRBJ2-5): KAGVTQTPRYLIKTRGQQVTLSCSPISGHRSVSWYQQTPGQGLQFLFEYFSETQRNKGNFPGRFSGRQFSNSRSEMNVSTLELGDSALYLCASRVEAGIQETQYFGPGTRLLVL.

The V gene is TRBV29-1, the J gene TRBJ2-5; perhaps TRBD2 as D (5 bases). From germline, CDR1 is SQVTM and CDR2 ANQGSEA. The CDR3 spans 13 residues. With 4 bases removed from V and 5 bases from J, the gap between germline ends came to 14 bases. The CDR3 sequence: CSVVSQTGETQYF. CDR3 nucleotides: TGCAGCGTTGTGTCTCAGACGGGGGAGACCCAGTACTTC.

CDR3: CASSAPTAYEQYF. The CDR3 DNA reads as TGTGCATCCTCCGCTCCGACAGCCTACGAGCAGTACTTC. The J gene is TRBJ2-7, the V gene TRBV7-9; TRBD1 is a possible D gene (5 bases). Germline CDR1 and CDR2: SEHNR and FQNEAQ (reference sequence). CDR3 length equals 13 residues.

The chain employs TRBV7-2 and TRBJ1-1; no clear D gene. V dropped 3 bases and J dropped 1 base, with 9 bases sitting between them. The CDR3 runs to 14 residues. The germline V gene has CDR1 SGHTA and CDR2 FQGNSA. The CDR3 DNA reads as TGTGCCAGCAGCTTCGGATTAGCGAACACTGAAGCTTTCTTT. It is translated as CASSFGLANTEAFF.

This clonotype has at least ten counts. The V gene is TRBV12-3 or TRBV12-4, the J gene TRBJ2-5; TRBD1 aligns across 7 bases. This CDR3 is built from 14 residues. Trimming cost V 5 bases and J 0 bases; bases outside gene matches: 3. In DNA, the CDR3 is TGTGCCAGCAGTGAGGGACAGAACCAAGAGACCCAGTACTTC. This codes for CASSEGQNQETQYF.

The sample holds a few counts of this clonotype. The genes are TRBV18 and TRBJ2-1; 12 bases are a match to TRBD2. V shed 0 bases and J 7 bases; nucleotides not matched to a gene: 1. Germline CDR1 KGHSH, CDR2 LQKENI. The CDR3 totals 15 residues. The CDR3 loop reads CASSPPLAGGNEQFF. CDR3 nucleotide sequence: TGTGCCAGCTCACCACCCCTAGCGGGGGGGAATGAGCAGTTCTTC.

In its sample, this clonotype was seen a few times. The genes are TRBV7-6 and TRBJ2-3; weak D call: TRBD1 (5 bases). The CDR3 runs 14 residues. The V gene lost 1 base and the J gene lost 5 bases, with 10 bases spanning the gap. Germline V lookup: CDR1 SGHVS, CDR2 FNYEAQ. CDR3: CASSLDRRVDTQYF. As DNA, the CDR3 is TGTGCCAGCAGCTTAGATCGCAGGGTAGATACGCAGTATTTT.

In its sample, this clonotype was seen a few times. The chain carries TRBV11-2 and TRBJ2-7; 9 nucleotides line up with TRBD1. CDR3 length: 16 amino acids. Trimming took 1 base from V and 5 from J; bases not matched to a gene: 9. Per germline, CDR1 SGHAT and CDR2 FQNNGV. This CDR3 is CASSLVRGQGIHEQYF. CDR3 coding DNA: TGTGCCAGCAGCTTAGTCCGTGGACAGGGGATACACGAGCAGTACTTC.

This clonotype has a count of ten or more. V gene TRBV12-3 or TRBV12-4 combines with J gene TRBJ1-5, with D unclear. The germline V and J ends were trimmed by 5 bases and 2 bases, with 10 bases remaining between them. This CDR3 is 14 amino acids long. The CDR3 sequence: CASSTGVGNQPQHF. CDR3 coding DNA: TGTGCCAGCAGTACGGGAGTCGGCAATCAGCCCCAGCATTTT.

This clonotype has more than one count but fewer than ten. The CDR3 spells CASSQVINFGGTGKDTQYF. DNA of the CDR3: TGCGCCAGCAGCCAAGTTATAAACTTCGGGGGGACAGGAAAAGATACGCAGTATTTT. The chain carries TRBV4-3 and TRBJ2-3, with a weak D call TRBD1 (8 bases). V gave up 1 base and J gave up 5 bases, with 25 bases separating them. The CDR3 is made up of 19 amino acids. In germline, CDR1 is LGHNA, CDR2 YSLEER.

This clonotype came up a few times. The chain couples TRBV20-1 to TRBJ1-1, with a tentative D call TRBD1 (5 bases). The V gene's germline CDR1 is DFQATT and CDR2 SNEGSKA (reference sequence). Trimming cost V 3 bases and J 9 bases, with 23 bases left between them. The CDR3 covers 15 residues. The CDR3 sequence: CSASLRGATNLKAFF. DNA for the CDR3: TGCAGTGCTAGTCTGCGCGGGGCGACTAACCTTAAAGCTTTCTTT.